This T cell receptor (beta chain) originates from a study of OX40 agonist ivuxolimab in advanced cancers. On the study more broadly: The patients' treatment was ivuxolimab, an agonistic anti-OX40 (CD134) antibody. Each dose-escalation patient presented with hepatocellular carcinoma, melanoma, renal cell or head and neck cancer. Study results and limitations: Average numbers of expanded clones were greater in CD8+ T cells than in CD4+. Doses of 0.1 to 3.0 mg/kg were accompanied by clonal expansion of CD4+ and CD8+ blood T cells by week 6.

TCRdb keeps only in-frame clones here, not all; method: immunoSEQ multiplex PCR. The sample lists 60,000 to 65,000 clones, 80% to 95% occurring once. The CDR3 has 14 amino acids. Deletions cut 4 bases from V and 7 bases from J, with 16 bases between. Germline values: CDR1 MNHNY, CDR2 SVGAGI (reference sequence). About this clone itself: Its target is unknown.

The chain is built from TRBV6-6 and TRBJ1-2; D uncertain. Sequencing was performed on CD4+ or CD8+ T cells sorted from blood, taken in a trial of the OX40 agonist ivuxolimab. This sequence originates from an adult with an advanced solid tumor such as melanoma, head and neck, liver or kidney cancer. The CDR3 DNA sequence: TGTGCCAGCAGTTCAACGACCGCCACCTCTGGCTACACCTTC. It is translated as CASSSTTATSGYTF.